This TCR beta chain was retrieved from a study of neurological immune-mediated disorders (dated by TCRdb to the late 2010s). Study-wide context: Peripheral blood TCR-beta repertoires from patients with HTLV-I-associated myelopathy (HAM/TSP), patients with multiple sclerosis, and healthy controls were compared in the study using UMI-based sequencing. Alongside PBMC samples, the set of 80 to 130 TCR-beta libraries contained longitudinal samples, technical triplicates, and paired CD4+ and CD8+ T-cell subsets that had been sorted. The cohort was made up of about 65 subjects, consisting of roughly 15 HAM/TSP patients, approximately 35 multiple sclerosis patients and roughly 20 healthy controls. Here is what the overall study found, with its caveats: Across subjects, expanded clones never shared an identical CDR3 amino acid sequence, which suggests that the TCR-beta repertoires in every group were private. TCR clonal expansion was highest in HAM/TSP patients and lowest in MS patients, with MS patients falling below even healthy controls.

Blood bank volunteers in Maryland, USA served as the healthy controls. Sorted-subset TCR libraries were prepared from approximately 1 million sorted CD4+ or CD8+ T cells. Peripheral blood was subjected to Ficoll-Hypaque density gradient centrifugation to isolate PBMCs, which were then cryopreserved in liquid nitrogen. Paired sorted CD4+ and CD8+ subsets came from healthy controls, HAM/TSP patients and MS patients. The CDR3 numbers 13 residues from cysteine through phenylalanine. Of all the DNA, just the CDR3 is kept, 39 bases in frame from base 1. Per the germline V gene (reference sequence), GTSNPN is the CDR1 and SVGIG is the CDR2. Trimmed from V: 7 bases; trimmed from J: 0 bases; junction bases lacking a gene match: 3. cDNA was synthesized by template-switch 5'RACE using a primer with a 10-nucleotide random unique molecular identifier that tagged each TCR transcript. Each sequencing run produced over 170 million TCR-beta sequences covering 15-18 subjects. The RNeasy kit was used for extraction of total RNA. The KAPA Real-time Library Amplification kit was used to amplify TCR-beta VDJ regions with primers for the TCR constant region and the 5'RACE anchor. Sample indexes and Illumina adaptors were added in a first PCR, and a second PCR then increased library yield. After Ampure bead purification, the roughly 650 bp TCR product was size-selected on a 2% E-gel SizeSelection system. Library quality was checked on a Bioanalyzer, concentration was measured with Qubit, and libraries were quantified with the Kapa Library Quantification kit before pooling. An Illumina HiSeq 2500 was used to sequence the libraries paired-end at 2 x 150 bp. To increase sequence diversity, roughly 24-31% phiX was spiked into each library pool. The study's own analysis went as follows. Quality-filtered reads were processed with the UMI-based MiGEC pipeline, which removed over 80% of raw TCR sequences during error correction. VDJ genes were aligned to IMGT germline references, and each clonotype was defined by a unique CDR3 amino acid sequence together with V-J genes. Clonal expansion, Shannon diversity, and CDR3 relatedness (CalcPairwiseDistances, ClusterSamples) were evaluated with VDJtools, and phylogenetic trees were built with CLCbio workbench. A clone was classed as expanded if it had 8 or more unique UMIs, a cutoff based on coefficient-of-variation modelling across technical triplicates. The public reads were quality trimmed at Q25 with fastp and then assembled into clones with MiXCR by TCRdb, keeping productive beta chains. One record per CDR3 amino acid sequence lists the most common genes and DNA. These V and J calls are TCRdb output, not the study's own analysis. The sample yields more than 25,000 distinct CDR3 sequences; around 4% were counted once. 20% to 25% of the sample goes to the ten largest clones.

This clonotype came up many times. Its antigen remains unidentified. No base-level quality is on record; no much larger clone is a single base apart. The sequenced material came from CD4+ T cells from blood. This sequence uses TRBV30 and TRBJ2-1, with 7 bases matching TRBD2. The origin of this receptor is a woman between 40 and 50 years old in good health. In nucleotides, the sequence is TGTGCCTTACGGGACTACTCCTACAATGAGCAGTTCTTC. Translation gives CALRDYSYNEQFF.